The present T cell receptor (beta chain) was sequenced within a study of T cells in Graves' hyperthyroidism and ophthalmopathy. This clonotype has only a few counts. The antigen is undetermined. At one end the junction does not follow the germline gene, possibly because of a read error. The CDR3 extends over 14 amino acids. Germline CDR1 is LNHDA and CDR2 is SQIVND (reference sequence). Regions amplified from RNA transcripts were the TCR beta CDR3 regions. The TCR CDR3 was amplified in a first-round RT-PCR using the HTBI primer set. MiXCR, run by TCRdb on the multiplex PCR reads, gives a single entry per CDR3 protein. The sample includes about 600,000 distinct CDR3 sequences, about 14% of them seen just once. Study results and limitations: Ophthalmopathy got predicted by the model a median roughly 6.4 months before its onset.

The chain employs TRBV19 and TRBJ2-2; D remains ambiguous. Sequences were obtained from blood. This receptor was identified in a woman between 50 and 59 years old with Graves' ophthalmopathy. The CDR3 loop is CASSIDLRTGELFF. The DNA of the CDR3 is TGTGCCAGTAGTATAGATCTCAGGACCGGAGAGCTGTTTTTT.